This T cell receptor beta chain derives from a study of cytomegalovirus exposure and HLA in healthy donors. General observations from the study: First-cohort TCR clusters were later found to tend to co-occur in the roughly 130 validation repertoires. Cytomegalovirus-associated TCR beta chains were listed, numbering under 200.

A remark on this clone: Its antigen is unidentified.

Sequencing was performed with immunoSEQ multiplex PCR; in TCRdb, only in-frame clones are kept and a portion is missing. The data show over 80,000 clones, roughly 85% seen once. The CDR3 consists of 16 residues. Germline CDR1 reads MNHEY; CDR2 reads SMNVEV (reference sequence). V was clipped by 6 bases and J by 2 bases, with 17 bases between them. The donors were in the roughly 130-subject validation cohort, distinct from the 666-subject first cohort. Sample: PBMCs. The TCR was taken from a man between 18 and 35 years old in good health and CMV-seropositive. The chain joins TRBV27 to TRBJ2-1, with D possibly matching TRBD1 (7 bases). DNA for the CDR3: TGTGCCAGCAGAATTAACAGGGGACTGGCCTACAATGAGCAGTTCTTC. As protein: CASRINRGLAYNEQFF.